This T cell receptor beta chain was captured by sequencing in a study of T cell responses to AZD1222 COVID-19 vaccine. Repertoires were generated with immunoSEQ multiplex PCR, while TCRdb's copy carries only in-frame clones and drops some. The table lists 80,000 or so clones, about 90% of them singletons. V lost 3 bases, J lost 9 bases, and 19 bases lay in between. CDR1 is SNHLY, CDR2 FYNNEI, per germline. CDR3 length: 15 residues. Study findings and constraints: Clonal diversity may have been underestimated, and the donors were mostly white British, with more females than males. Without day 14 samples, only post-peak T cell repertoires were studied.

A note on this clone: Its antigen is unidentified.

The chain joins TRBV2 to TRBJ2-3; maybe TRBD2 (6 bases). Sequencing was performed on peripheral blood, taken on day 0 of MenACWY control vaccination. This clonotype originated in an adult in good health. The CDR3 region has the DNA TGTGCCAGCAGTGATGGCTGGGAGGCCGGAATGACGCAGTATTTT. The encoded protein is CASSDGWEAGMTQYF.